This T cell receptor (beta chain) was sequenced during a study of Ad26.COV2.S vaccination and SARS-CoV-2 variants. Germline V gene lookup returns CDR1 MNHNS and CDR2 SASEGT. Trimming stripped 2 bases from V and 3 bases from J, with 8 bases between. The CDR3 contains 14 residues. Turning to this clone: Its specificity is unknown.

Study conclusions and caveats: Placebo recipients trailed vaccine recipients in spike-specific TCR breadth.

The assay was immunoSEQ multiplex PCR, and TCRdb's table has in-frame clones only and misses some. Seen here are 300,000 to 450,000 clones, approximately 90% observed once, and the top ten hold 3% to 4%. This TCR was recovered from a human donor who had recovered from COVID-19. The gene calls are TRBV6-1 and TRBJ1-5; possible D gene TRBD1, 6 bases. Here the sequenced sample was peripheral blood, taken after recovery from COVID-19. The CDR3: CASSEHRDNQPQHF. The CDR3 nucleotides read TGTGCCAGCAGTGAACACAGGGACAATCAGCCCCAGCATTTT.